The TCR beta chain under discussion was sequenced for a study of CD8 T cells in ankylosing spondylitis. A quantitative 5'-RACE method, one with molecular barcodes, was used to make TCR beta libraries. TCRdb reanalysed the 5' RACE reads using MiXCR and keeps one entry per CDR3 protein. The sample has about 440,000 distinct CDR3 sequences; under 20% are singletons. Study results and caveats: Characteristic, it appeared, of ankylosing spondylitis blood was a TCR beta motif of eight highly homologous variants.

The CDR3 is 13 residues long. CDR1 SGHDT and CDR2 YYEEEE come from the germline V gene. V gave up 5 bases and J gave up 6 bases, with 13 bases separating them. This clonotype came up a few times. Antigen unknown. The chain uses TRBV5-6 and TRBJ2-3, with D perhaps TRBD1 or TRBD2 (5 bases each). Material for sequencing was blood, either unsorted or a sorted T cell fraction (not recorded which). The TCR was taken from a male donor with ankylosing spondylitis. In nucleotides, the CDR3 is TGTGCCAGCAGTACGGGGACCGGGGATACGCAGTATTTT. Translated, it gives CASSTGTGDTQYF.